The rows below give T cell receptor beta chains drawn from one sample of a study of shared clonotypes between healthy human individuals. Libraries were prepared by immunoSEQ multiplex PCR; TCRdb keeps only in-frame clonotypes and omits some of them. Counted here are about 2.1 million clones, 85% to 95% occurring once; the ten biggest clones make up 1.7%. Sequenced material: naive CD8+ T cells from PBMCs. These receptors came from a man younger than 30 in good health. Some clones in this sample may be carry-over from other donors' samples. The CDR3 runs from the conserved cysteine through the conserved F or W. A D gene is named only where the DNA matches it firmly. Not all rows give a size; the values are once, few, many and, for expanded clones, a class.

clone_size j_call d_call v_call cdr3_aa cdr3_nt
once TRBJ2-7 TRBD1 TRBV7-9 CASSFGTGDDEQYF TGTGCCAGCAGCTTCGGGACAGGGGACGACGAGCAGTACTTC
- TRBJ2-5 TRBD1 TRBV2 CASRDRGRSETQYF TGTGCCAGCAGGGACAGGGGGCGGTCGGAGACCCAGTACTTC
- TRBJ2-1 TRBD2 TRBV30 CAWATRSGGNEQFF TGTGCCTGGGCGACACGAAGCGGGGGCAATGAGCAGTTCTTC
- TRBJ2-7 TRBD1 TRBV27 CASRLRDRGSRHEQYF TGTGCCAGCAGGCTTAGGGACAGGGGAAGTCGGCACGAGCAGTACTTC
- TRBJ2-7 - TRBV6-6 CASTKTAYEQYF TGTGCCAGCACCAAGACAGCCTACGAGCAGTACTTC
- TRBJ2-5 - TRBV27 CASSSPGRGPETQYF TGTGCCAGCAGCTCCCCCGGTAGGGGCCCCGAGACCCAGTACTTC
- TRBJ2-2 - TRBV6-5 CASSPWTGGTGELFF TGTGCCAGCAGCCCTTGGACAGGAGGGACCGGGGAGCTGTTTTTT
- TRBJ1-2 - TRBV28 CASRLAGGYGYTF TGTGCCAGCAGGCTAGCTGGGGGCTATGGCTACACCTTC
- TRBJ2-7 - TRBV6-5 CASSWRQANYEQYF TGTGCCAGCAGTTGGAGACAGGCTAACTACGAGCAGTACTTC
- TRBJ2-7 - TRBV28 CASRNRWESSYEQYF TGTGCCAGCAGAAATAGGTGGGAAAGCTCCTACGAGCAGTACTTC
- TRBJ1-2 - TRBV9 CASSVGNSNLYGYTF TGTGCCAGCAGCGTAGGCAACAGCAATCTCTATGGCTACACCTTC
- TRBJ1-1 TRBD1 TRBV9 CASSAGTGRVGTEAFF TGTGCCAGCAGCGCCGGGACAGGGAGAGTTGGCACTGAAGCTTTCTTT
- TRBJ2-5 - TRBV18 CASSLERGGTSRETQYF TGTGCCAGCTCATTGGAACGAGGGGGGACTTCCAGGGAGACCCAGTACTTC
- TRBJ1-4 - TRBV19 CARLEGRTKLFF TGTGCCAGACTAGAAGGCCGAACCAAACTGTTTTTT
- TRBJ2-7 TRBD2 TRBV6-1 CASSELSGGSLYEQYF TGTGCCAGCAGTGAACTATCCGGGGGGAGCCTATACGAGCAGTACTTC
- TRBJ1-1 - TRBV27 CASSFRENTEAFF TGTGCCAGCAGTTTCCGCGAAAACACTGAAGCTTTCTTT